This record looks at one T cell receptor beta chain sequence and its context. Germline V gene sequence: CDR1 SGHAT, CDR2 FQDESV (reference sequence). V was shortened by 1 base and J by 2 bases, with 12 bases between the two germline ends. The CDR3 contains 16 residues. This sample was included in a study of blood T cell repertoires in COVID-19. At the level of the study: Italy, Spain and the United States were the sources of the convalescent and acute COVID-19 samples. T cells, B-cell-depleted T cells, or PBMCs provided the cDNA or gDNA that served as material.

Original data processing: How many nucleated cells were present was estimated from reference gene primer amplification. Only in-frame clones appear in the TCRdb table, and some are missing; sequencing was by immunoSEQ multiplex PCR. D and trimming were read from the DNA, whereas the V and J calls and clone size are those reported in that table. The top ten hold 4% to 5.5% of the sample, which has around 250,000 clones, 80% to 85% seen once. This chain links TRBV11-1 with TRBJ2-4; D might be TRBD1 (6 bases). Sequencing used peripheral blood. This TCR was sampled from a man aged 45-60 years with active or convalescent COVID-19. CDR3 amino acids: CASSLDRVVPKNIQYF. CDR3 sequence (DNA): TGTGCCAGCAGCTTAGACAGGGTTGTGCCCAAAAACATTCAGTACTTC.